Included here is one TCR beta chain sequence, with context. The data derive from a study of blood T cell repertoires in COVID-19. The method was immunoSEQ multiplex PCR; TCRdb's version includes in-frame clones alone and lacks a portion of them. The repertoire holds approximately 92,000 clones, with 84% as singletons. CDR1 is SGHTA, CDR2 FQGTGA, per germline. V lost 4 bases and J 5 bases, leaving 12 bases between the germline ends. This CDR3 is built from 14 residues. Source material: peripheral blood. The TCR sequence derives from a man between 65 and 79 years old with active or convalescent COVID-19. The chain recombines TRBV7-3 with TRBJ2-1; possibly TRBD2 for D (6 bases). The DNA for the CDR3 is TGTGCCAGCAGCTCCCATCCGGGGGACAATGAGCAGTTCTTC. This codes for CASSSHPGDNEQFF.